This T cell receptor (beta chain) was sequenced for a study of cytomegalovirus exposure and HLA in healthy donors. General study findings and limits: Rarity marked most TCR sequences, yet some public TCRs occurred in many donors. Subsequent analysis of the approximately 110 validation repertoires found a tendency for first-cohort TCR clusters to co-occur. Confirmation in vitro established that a few CMV-associated chains were specific for CMV antigens.

Concerning this clone: Its cognate antigen is unknown.

Clones were read by immunoSEQ multiplex PCR, and TCRdb kept only the in-frame ones, dropping some. The sample comprises 150,000 to 200,000 clones, roughly 84% of which are singletons, and approximately 7% rests with the top ten. The CDR3 is made up of 14 amino acids. Per germline, CDR1 SGDLS and CDR2 YYNGEE. V was trimmed by 0 bases and J by 4 bases, leaving 9 bases between them. The TCR was taken from a man aged 18 to 35 in good health and CMV-seropositive. Input material: PBMCs. This rearrangement joins TRBV9 to TRBJ2-3; D not certain. The CDR3 DNA is TGTGCCAGCAGCGTAGACTCGAGAGCAGATACGCAGTATTTT. It translates to CASSVDSRADTQYF.